The clone carrying this T cell receptor (beta chain) has only a few counts. Produced via immunoSEQ multiplex PCR; TCRdb's table is partial and in-frame only. The sample contains about half a million clones, around 75% of which appear only once. The entry originates in a study of shared clonotypes between healthy human individuals. The ends lost 6 bases at V and 6 bases at J; junction bases unmatched: 2. The V gene's germline CDR1 is SNHLY and CDR2 FYNNEI. There are 11 residues in the CDR3. All donors qualified as healthy HIV-negative adults and had experienced no recent acute infections or vaccinations.

This chain connects TRBV2 to TRBJ2-7, with 7 bases fitting TRBD1. The source is a woman aged 40 to 49 in good health. Some clones in this sample may be carry-over from other donors' samples. The specimen was PBMCs. CDR3 sequence (DNA): TGTGCCAGCAGGTGGGACAGCGAGCAGTACTTC. The encoded protein is CASRWDSEQYF.